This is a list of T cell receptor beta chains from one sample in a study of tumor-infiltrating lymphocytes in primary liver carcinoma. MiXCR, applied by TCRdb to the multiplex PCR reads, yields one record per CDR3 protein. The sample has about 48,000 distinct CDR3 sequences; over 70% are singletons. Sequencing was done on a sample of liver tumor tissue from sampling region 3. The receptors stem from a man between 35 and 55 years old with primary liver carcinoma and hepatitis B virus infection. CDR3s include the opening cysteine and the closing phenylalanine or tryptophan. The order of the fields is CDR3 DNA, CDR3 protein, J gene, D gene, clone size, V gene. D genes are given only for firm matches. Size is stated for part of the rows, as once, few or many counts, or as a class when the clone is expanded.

CDR3 DNA: TGTGCCAGCAGCTTGGGGTCAGCAGTGAAGGGGGATGAGCAGTTCTTC; CDR3 protein: CASSLGSAVKGDEQFF; J gene: TRBJ2-1; D gene: -; clone size: -; V gene: TRBV5-4
CDR3 DNA: TGTGCTAGCAGGACGGACGGGACACAGGTGGATGAGCGGTTCTTC; CDR3 protein: CASRTDGTQVDERFF; J gene: TRBJ2-1; D gene: -; clone size: -; V gene: TRBV6-5
CDR3 DNA: TGTGCCAGCAGCTTGGATATGGGACTGGCCACGGGTGAGCAGTTCTTC; CDR3 protein: CASSLDMGLATGEQFF; J gene: TRBJ2-1; D gene: -; clone size: -; V gene: TRBV11-2
CDR3 DNA: TGCAGCGTTCGGACAGGGGGCAGTGAGCAGTTCTTC; CDR3 protein: CSVRTGGSEQFF; J gene: TRBJ2-1; D gene: TRBD1; clone size: many; V gene: TRBV29-1
CDR3 DNA: TGTGCCAGCAGCCGACTCAGGGGCACTGAAGCTTTCTTT; CDR3 protein: CASSRLRGTEAFF; J gene: TRBJ1-1; D gene: -; clone size: many; V gene: TRBV14
CDR3 DNA: TGTTCCAGCAGCTTACAGGGGGCGAGTTCACCCATCCACTTT; CDR3 protein: CSSSLQGASSPIHF; J gene: TRBJ1-6; D gene: TRBD1; clone size: -; V gene: TRBV11-2
CDR3 DNA: TGTGCCAGCGGCAAGGGACTAGCGGTTAGCGCAGATACACAGTATTTC; CDR3 protein: CASGKGLAVSADTQYF; J gene: TRBJ2-3; D gene: TRBD2; clone size: -; V gene: TRBV11-1
CDR3 DNA: TGTGCCAGCAGCTTAGGGATAACTAGCGGGAGCTCAAATACGCAGTATTTT; CDR3 protein: CASSLGITSGSSNTQYF; J gene: TRBJ2-3; D gene: TRBD2; clone size: -; V gene: TRBV11-3
CDR3 DNA: TGTGTCAGCAGCTTAAACAACGAGCAGTTCTTC; CDR3 protein: CVSSLNNEQFF; J gene: TRBJ2-1; D gene: -; clone size: once; V gene: TRBV13
CDR3 DNA: TGCGCCATCAGTGGCCCCGGACTAGCGGGGTATACGCAGTATTTT; CDR3 protein: CAISGPGLAGYTQYF; J gene: TRBJ2-3; D gene: TRBD2; clone size: -; V gene: TRBV10-2
CDR3 DNA: TGCGCCGGCAGCCAAGATAGGGGGGAGGGCCTCATGAACACTGAAGCTTTCTTT; CDR3 protein: CAGSQDRGEGLMNTEAFF; J gene: TRBJ1-1; D gene: -; clone size: -; V gene: TRBV4-1
CDR3 DNA: TGTGCCAGCAGCACCGCTAGCGTCGATGAGCAGTTCTTC; CDR3 protein: CASSTASVDEQFF; J gene: TRBJ2-1; D gene: -; clone size: many; V gene: TRBV7-8
CDR3 DNA: TGCAGCGTTCGGGACAGTGGGGAGTACGACCAGTACTTC; CDR3 protein: CSVRDSGEYDQYF; J gene: TRBJ2-7; D gene: TRBD1; clone size: -; V gene: TRBV29-1
CDR3 DNA: TGTGCCAGCAGCTTCCACGGGGACTACCAGCAGTACTTC; CDR3 protein: CASSFHGDYQQYF; J gene: TRBJ2-5; D gene: TRBD2; clone size: -; V gene: TRBV7-3
CDR3 DNA: TGTGCCAGCAGTTCCGCGCTAGGGGCGTGGGAGGCCCAGTACTTC; CDR3 protein: CASSSALGAWEAQYF; J gene: TRBJ2-5; D gene: -; clone size: -; V gene: TRBV28
CDR3 DNA: TGTGCCGTCAGTCCTACTAGCGGGAGAAATGACAATGAGCAGTTCTTC; CDR3 protein: CAVSPTSGRNDNEQFF; J gene: TRBJ2-1; D gene: TRBD2; clone size: -; V gene: TRBV6-5
CDR3 DNA: TGCATCGTTGCCCTTAATGAAATACTGTTTTTT; CDR3 protein: CIVALNEILFF; J gene: TRBJ1-4; D gene: -; clone size: -; V gene: TRBV29-1
CDR3 DNA: TGTGCCAGCATCCGGGGGTTGGGCACAGATACGCAGTACTTT; CDR3 protein: CASIRGLGTDTQYF; J gene: TRBJ2-3; D gene: -; clone size: few; V gene: TRBV28
CDR3 DNA: TGTGCCAGCAGCTTACTAGCGGGAGGGCCTGGCACCGGGGAGCTGTTTTTT; CDR3 protein: CASSLLAGGPGTGELFF; J gene: TRBJ2-2; D gene: TRBD2; clone size: medium-sized; V gene: TRBV11-2
CDR3 DNA: TGTGCCAGCAGTGAAGTCCCGGGACAGACAGGCAATAAGCAGTTCTTC; CDR3 protein: CASSEVPGQTGNKQFF; J gene: TRBJ2-1; D gene: TRBD1; clone size: -; V gene: TRBV6-1